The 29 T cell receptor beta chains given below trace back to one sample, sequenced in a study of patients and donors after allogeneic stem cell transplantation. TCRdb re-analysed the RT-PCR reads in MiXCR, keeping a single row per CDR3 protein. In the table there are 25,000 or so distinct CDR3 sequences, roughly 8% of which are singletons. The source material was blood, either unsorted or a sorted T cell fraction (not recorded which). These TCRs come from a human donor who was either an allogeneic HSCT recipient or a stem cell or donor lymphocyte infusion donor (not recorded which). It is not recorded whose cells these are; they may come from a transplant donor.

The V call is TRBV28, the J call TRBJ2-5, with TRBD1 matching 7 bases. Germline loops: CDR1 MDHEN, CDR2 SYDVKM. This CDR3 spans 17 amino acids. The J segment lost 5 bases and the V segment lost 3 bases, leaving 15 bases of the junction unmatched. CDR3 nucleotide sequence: TGTGCCAGCAGTTTTTGGACAGGCGCCGGGTCAGAGGAGACCCAGTACTTC. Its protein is CASSFWTGAGSEETQYF.

CDR3: CATSRGGEDRLYGYTF. The CDR3 nucleotides read TGTGCCACCAGCAGAGGGGGGGAGGACAGATTATATGGCTACACCTTC. The chain couples TRBV15 to TRBJ1-2, with a possible D match to TRBD1 (6 bases). The germline gives CDR1 LNHNV, CDR2 YYDKDF (reference sequence). Trimming stripped 1 base from V and 5 bases from J, with 17 bases between. This CDR3 spans 16 amino acids.

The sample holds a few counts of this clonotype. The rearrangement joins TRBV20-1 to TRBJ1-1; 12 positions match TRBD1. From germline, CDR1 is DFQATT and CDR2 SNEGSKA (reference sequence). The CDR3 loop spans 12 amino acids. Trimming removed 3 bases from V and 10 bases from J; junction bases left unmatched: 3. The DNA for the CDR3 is TGCAGTGCTAGGGGACAGGGGGCCCGAGCTTTCTTT. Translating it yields CSARGQGARAFF.

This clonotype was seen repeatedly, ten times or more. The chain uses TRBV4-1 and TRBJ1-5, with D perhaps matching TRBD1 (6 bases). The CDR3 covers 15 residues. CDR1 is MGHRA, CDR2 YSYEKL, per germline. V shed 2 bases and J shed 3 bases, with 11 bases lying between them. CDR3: CASSQIGQNNQPQHF. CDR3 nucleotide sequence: TGCGCCAGCAGCCAAATAGGACAGAACAATCAGCCCCAGCATTTT.

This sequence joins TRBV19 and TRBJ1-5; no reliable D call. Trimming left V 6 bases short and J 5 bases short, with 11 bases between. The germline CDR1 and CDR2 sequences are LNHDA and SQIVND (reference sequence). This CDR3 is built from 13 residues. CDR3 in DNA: TGTGCCAGTAGAAAACCGCCCGATCAGCCCCAGCATTTT. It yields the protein CASRKPPDQPQHF. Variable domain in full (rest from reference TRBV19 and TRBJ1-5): DGGITQSPKYLFRKEGQNVTLSCEQNLNHDAMYWYRQDPGQGLRLIYYSQIVNDFQKGDIAEGYSVSREKKESFPLTVTSAQKNPTAFYLCASRKPPDQPQHFGDGTRLSIL.

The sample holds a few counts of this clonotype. The CDR3 is CASTGDSGSNQPQHF. The CDR3 region has the DNA TGTGCCAGCACCGGGGACTCGGGGAGCAATCAGCCCCAGCATTTT. The chain joins TRBV2 to TRBJ1-5; possibly TRBD1 for D (5 bases). There are 15 residues in the CDR3. Germline V gene lookup returns CDR1 SNHLY and CDR2 FYNNEI. V lost 7 bases, J lost 1 base, and 14 bases lay in between.

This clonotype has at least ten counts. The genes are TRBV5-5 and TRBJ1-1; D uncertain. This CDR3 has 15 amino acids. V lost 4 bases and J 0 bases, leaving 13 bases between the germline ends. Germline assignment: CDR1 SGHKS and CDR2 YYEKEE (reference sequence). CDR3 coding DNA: TGTGCCAGCAGCACTAGTCCTACAGTGAACACTGAAGCTTTCTTT. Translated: CASSTSPTVNTEAFF.

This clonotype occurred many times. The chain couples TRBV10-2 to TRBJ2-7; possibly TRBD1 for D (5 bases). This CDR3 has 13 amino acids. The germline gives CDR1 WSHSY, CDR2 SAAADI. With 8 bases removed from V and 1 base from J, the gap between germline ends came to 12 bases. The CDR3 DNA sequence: TGCGCCAGCCCAATGACAGAATCCTACGAGCAGTACTTC. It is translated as CASPMTESYEQYF.

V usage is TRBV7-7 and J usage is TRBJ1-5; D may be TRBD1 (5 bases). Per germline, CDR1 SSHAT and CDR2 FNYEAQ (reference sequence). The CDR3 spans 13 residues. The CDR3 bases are TGTGCTAGTGGGGCAGGGCCCGATCAGCCCCAGCATTTT. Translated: CASGAGPDQPQHF.

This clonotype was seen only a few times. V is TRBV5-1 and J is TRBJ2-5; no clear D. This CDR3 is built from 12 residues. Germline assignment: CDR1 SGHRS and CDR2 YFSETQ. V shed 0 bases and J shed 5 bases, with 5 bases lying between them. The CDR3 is CASSLDWETQYF. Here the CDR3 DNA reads TGCGCCAGCAGCTTGGACTGGGAGACCCAGTACTTC.

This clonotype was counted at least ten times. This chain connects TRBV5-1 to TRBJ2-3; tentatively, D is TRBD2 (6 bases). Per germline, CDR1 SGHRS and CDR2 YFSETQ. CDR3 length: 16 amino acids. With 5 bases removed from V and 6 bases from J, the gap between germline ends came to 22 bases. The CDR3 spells CASSRGSSSRGDTQYF. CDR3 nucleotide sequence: TGCGCCAGCAGTCGGGGGTCTTCATCCCGGGGGGATACGCAGTATTTT.

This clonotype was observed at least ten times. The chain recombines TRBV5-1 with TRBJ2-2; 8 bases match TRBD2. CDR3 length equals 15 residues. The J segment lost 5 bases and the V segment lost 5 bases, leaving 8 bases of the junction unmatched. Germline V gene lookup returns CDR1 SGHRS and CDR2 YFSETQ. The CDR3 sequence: CASRPPSGGTGELFF. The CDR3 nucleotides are TGCGCCAGCAGACCCCCGAGCGGGGGAACCGGGGAGCTGTTTTTT.

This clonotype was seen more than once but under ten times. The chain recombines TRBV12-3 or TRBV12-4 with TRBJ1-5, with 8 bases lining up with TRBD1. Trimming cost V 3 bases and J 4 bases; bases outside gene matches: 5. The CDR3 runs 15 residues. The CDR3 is CASSLRQGMNQPQHF. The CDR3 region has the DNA TGTGCCAGCAGTTTGCGACAGGGGATGAATCAGCCCCAGCATTTT.

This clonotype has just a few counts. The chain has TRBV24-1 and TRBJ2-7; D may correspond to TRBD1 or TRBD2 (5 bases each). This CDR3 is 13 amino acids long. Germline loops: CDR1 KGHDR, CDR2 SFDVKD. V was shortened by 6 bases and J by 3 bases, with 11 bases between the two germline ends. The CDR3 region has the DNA TGTGCCACCAGTTCGGGACCAGACTACGAGCAGTACTTC. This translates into CATSSGPDYEQYF.

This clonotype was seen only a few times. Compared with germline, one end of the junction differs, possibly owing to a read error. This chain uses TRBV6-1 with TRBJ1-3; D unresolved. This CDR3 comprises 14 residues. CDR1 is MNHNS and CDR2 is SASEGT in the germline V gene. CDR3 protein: CASSGKARVSPLDF. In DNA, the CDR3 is TGTGCCAGCAGTGGAAAAGCCCGGGTATCCCCCCTGGATTTT.

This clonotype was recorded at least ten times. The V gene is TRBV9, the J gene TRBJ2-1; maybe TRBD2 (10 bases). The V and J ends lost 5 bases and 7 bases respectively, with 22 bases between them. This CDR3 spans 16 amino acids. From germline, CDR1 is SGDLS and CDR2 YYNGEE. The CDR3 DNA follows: TGTGCCAGCAGTAAAGATAGCGGGGGGACAGGGAATGAGCAGTTCTTC. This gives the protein CASSKDSGGTGNEQFF.

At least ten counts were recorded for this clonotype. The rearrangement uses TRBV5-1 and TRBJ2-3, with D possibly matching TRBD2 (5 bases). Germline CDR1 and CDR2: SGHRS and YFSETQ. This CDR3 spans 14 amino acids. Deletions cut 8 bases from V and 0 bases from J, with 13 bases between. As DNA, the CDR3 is TGCGCCAGTCTGAGAGGGCAGAGCACAGATACGCAGTATTTT. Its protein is CASLRGQSTDTQYF. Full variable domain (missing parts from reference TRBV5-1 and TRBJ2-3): KAGVTQTPRYLIKTRGQQVTLSCSPISGHRSVSWYQQTPGQGLQFLFEYFSETQRNKGNFPGRFSGRQFSNSRSEMNVSTLELGDSALYLCASLRGQSTDTQYFGPGTRLTVL.

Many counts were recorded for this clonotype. The CDR3 region is CASSLSSSGGDSPLHF. Here the CDR3 DNA reads TGTGCCAGCAGTTTATCGTCCTCGGGGGGGGATTCACCCCTCCACTTT. The rearrangement uses TRBV27 and TRBJ1-6; D is perhaps TRBD1 (5 bases). The germline V gene encodes CDR1 MNHEY and CDR2 SMNVEV (reference sequence). The CDR3 totals 16 residues. The V end lost 0 bases, the J end lost 8 bases, and 14 bases lay between the germline ends.

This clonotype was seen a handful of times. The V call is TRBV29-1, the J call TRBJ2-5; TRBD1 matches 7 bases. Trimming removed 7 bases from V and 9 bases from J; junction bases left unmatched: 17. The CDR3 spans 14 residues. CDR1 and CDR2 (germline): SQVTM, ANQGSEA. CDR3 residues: CSGDSTGTQSPQYF. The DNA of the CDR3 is TGCAGCGGTGACTCGACAGGGACCCAGAGTCCCCAGTACTTC.

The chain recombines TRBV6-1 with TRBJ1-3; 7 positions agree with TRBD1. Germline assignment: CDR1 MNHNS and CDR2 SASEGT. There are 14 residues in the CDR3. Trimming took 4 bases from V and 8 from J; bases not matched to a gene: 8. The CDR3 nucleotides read TGTGCCAGCAGTGTTGACAGGGCGTCATACACCATATATTTT. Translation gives CASSVDRASYTIYF.

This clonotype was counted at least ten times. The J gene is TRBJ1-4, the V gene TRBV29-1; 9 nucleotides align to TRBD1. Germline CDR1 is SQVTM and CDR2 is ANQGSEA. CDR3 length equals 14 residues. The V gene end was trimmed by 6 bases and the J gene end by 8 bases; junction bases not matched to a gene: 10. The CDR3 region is CSVATGQGLEKLFF. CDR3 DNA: TGCAGCGTCGCCACGGGACAGGGACTCGAAAAACTGTTTTTT.

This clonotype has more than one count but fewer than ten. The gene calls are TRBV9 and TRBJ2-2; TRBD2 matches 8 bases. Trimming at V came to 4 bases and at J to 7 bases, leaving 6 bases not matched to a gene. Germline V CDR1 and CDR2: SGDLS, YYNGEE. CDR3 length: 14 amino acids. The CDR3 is CASSSGGANGELFF. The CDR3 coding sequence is TGTGCCAGCAGCTCCGGGGGGGCAAACGGGGAGCTGTTTTTT. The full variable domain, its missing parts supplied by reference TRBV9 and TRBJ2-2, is DSGVTQTPKHLITATGQRVTLRCSPRSGDLSVYWYQQSLDQGLQFLIQYYNGEERAKGNILERFSAQQFPDLHSELNLSSLELGDSALYFCASSSGGANGELFFGEGSRLTVL.

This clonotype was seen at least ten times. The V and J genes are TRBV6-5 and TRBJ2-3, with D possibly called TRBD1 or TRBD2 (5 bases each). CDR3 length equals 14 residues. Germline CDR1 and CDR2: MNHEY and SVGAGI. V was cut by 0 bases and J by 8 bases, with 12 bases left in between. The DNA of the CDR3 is TGTGCCAGCAGTTACTCGGGGGAATCGGGTACGCAGTATTTT. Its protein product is CASSYSGESGTQYF.

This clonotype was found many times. Here the CDR3 reads CASSLISSGGYEQYF. In DNA form, the CDR3 reads TGTGCCAGCAGCTTGATTAGTAGCGGGGGCTACGAGCAGTACTTC. The rearrangement links TRBV5-4 to TRBJ2-7; 9 bases map to TRBD2. The V and J ends lost 1 base and 3 bases, in that order; junction bases with no gene match: 5. CDR1 is SGHNT and CDR2 is YYREEE in the germline V gene (reference sequence). CDR3 length equals 15 residues.

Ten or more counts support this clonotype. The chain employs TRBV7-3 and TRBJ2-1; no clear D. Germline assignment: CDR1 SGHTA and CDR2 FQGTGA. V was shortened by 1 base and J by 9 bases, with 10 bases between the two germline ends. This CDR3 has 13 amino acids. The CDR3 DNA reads TGTGCCAGCAGCTTAATCTACGGTGGTGAGCAGTTCTTC. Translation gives CASSLIYGGEQFF.

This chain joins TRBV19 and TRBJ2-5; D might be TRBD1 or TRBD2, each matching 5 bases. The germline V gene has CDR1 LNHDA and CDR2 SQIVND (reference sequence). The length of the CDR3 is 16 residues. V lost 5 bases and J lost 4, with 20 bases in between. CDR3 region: CASSSLRSGGRETQYF. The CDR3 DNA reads TGTGCCAGTAGTTCCCTTCGATCTGGGGGTCGAGAGACCCAGTACTTC. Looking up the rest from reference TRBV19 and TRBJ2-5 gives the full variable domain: DGGITQSPKYLFRKEGQNVTLSCEQNLNHDAMYWYRQDPGQGLRLIYYSQIVNDFQKGDIAEGYSVSREKKESFPLTVTSAQKNPTAFYLCASSSLRSGGRETQYFGPGTRLLVL.

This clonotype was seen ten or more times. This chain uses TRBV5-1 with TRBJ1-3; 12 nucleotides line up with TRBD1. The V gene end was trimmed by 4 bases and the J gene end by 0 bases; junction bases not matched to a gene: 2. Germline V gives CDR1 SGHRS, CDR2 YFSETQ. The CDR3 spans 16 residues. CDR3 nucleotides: TGCGCCAGCAGCGGGGGACAGGGGGCCTCTGGAAACACCATATATTTT. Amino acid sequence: CASSGGQGASGNTIYF.

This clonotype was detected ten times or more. The CDR3 spells CADGYTEAFF. CDR3 coding DNA: TGTGCAGACGGGTACACTGAAGCTTTCTTT. The chain joins TRBV7-9 to TRBJ1-1; no reliable D call. CDR3 size: 10 residues. CDR1 and CDR2 (germline): SEHNR, FQNEAQ (reference sequence).

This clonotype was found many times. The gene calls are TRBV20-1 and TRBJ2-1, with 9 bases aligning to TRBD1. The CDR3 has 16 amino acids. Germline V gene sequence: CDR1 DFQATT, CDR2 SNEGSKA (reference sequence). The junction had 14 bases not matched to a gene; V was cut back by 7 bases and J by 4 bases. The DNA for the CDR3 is TGCAGTGTGGGGGGTATTCGGGACAGGGAGTACAATGAGCAGTTCTTC. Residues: CSVGGIRDREYNEQFF.